This T cell receptor beta chain was observed in a study of T cells in Graves' hyperthyroidism and ophthalmopathy. From germline, CDR1 is SNHLY and CDR2 FYNNEI. The CDR3 is 15 amino acids. Trimming pared 8 bases from V and 3 bases from J, leaving 16 bases between. This clonotype has more than one count but fewer than ten. Its antigen is undetermined. General observations from the study: Ophthalmopathy onset followed model prediction by a median approximately 5.9 months.

TCR beta CDR3 regions were amplified from RNA. First-round RT-PCR of the TCR CDR3 relied on the HTBI primer set. A single record per CDR3 protein comes from TCRdb applying MiXCR to the multiplex PCR reads. Seen here are fewer than 600,000 distinct CDR3 sequences, around 14% observed once, and the top ten hold 17%. Pregnant or lactating patients were excluded, as were those with uncontrolled infection or other autoimmune disease. Material: blood. This clonotype was sampled from a young woman with Graves' hyperthyroidism. This rearrangement joins TRBV2 to TRBJ2-2, with a weak D call TRBD1 (7 bases). CDR3 DNA sequence: TGTGCCAGCCGAGAGACAGGGAGGTACACCGGGGAGCTGTTTTTT. Its translation: CASRETGRYTGELFF.